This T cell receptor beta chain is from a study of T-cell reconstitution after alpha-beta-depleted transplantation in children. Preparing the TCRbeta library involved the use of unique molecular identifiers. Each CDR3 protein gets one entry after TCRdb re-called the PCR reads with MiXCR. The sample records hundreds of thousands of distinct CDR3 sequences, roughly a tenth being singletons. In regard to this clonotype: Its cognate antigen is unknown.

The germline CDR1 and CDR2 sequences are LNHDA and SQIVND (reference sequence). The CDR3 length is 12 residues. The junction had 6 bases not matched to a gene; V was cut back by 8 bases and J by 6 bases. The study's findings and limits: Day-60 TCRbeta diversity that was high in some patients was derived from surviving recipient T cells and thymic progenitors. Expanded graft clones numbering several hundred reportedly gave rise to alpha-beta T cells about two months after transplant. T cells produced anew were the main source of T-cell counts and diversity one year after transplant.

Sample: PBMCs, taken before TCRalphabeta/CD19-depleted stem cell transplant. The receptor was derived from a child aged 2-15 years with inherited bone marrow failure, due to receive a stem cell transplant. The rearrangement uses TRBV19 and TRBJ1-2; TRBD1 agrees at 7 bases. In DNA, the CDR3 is TGTGCCAGTCTTCAGGGGGGCCATGGCTACACCTTC. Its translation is CASLQGGHGYTF.